Each of the 20 T cell receptor beta chains below was sequenced from the same sample in a study of cytotoxic CD8 clonotypes in ibrutinib-treated CLL. Some clones are missing from TCRdb's copy, which holds only in-frame ones; the method was immunoSEQ multiplex PCR. The data hold under 75,000 clones, with approximately 71% observed a single time. The sequenced sample was PBMCs, obtained after 12 months of ibrutinib treatment. The source is a human donor with chronic lymphocytic leukemia.

The rearrangement links TRBV5-1 to TRBJ2-3, with D maybe TRBD2 (6 bases). The V end was cut by 3 bases, the J end by 2 bases, with 13 bases between. The CDR3 is 15 amino acids. Germline CDR1 SGHRS, CDR2 YFSETQ. CDR3 DNA sequence: TGCGCCAGCAGCTCCAGCGGGTACTTCACAGATACGCAGTATTTT. Protein product: CASSSSGYFTDTQYF.

The rearrangement uses TRBV4-2 and TRBJ2-1; D not certain. The CDR3 extends over 13 amino acids. Germline assignment: CDR1 LGHNA and CDR2 YNFKEQ. V was shortened by 1 base and J by 6 bases, with 7 bases between the two germline ends. This CDR3 is CASSQAPGNEQFF. The CDR3 DNA follows: TGTGCCAGCAGCCAAGCCCCGGGCAATGAGCAGTTCTTC.

This chain connects TRBV4-2 to TRBJ2-7, with D unresolved. Trimming shortened V by 4 bases and J by 1 base, and 17 bases separated the two germline ends. This CDR3 has 16 residues. The germline CDR1 and CDR2 sequences are LGHNA and YNFKEQ. The CDR3 here is CASSLRPAVGSYEQYF. The CDR3, as DNA: TGTGCCAGCAGCCTCCGTCCAGCTGTGGGGTCCTACGAGCAGTACTTC.

This chain links TRBV30 with TRBJ1-1, with D hard to call. V was pared by 5 bases and J by 1 base, with 5 bases between. This CDR3 comprises 11 residues. In germline, CDR1 is GTSNPN, CDR2 SVGIG (reference sequence). This chain's CDR3 is CAWRRNTEAFF. The CDR3 coding sequence is TGTGCCTGGCGACGGAACACTGAAGCTTTCTTT.

This sequence joins TRBV2 and TRBJ2-7; D is ambiguous. The V gene's germline CDR1 is SNHLY and CDR2 FYNNEI. Trimming removed 2 bases at V and 2 bases at J, with 7 bases between. The CDR3 contains 13 residues. The CDR3 DNA reads TGTGCCAGCAGTGAAATACCCGCCTACGAGCAGTACTTC. Amino acids: CASSEIPAYEQYF.

This chain joins TRBV15 and TRBJ2-7, with D possibly TRBD1 on 6 matching bases. CDR3 length: 15 residues. The V gene's germline CDR1 is LNHNV and CDR2 YYDKDF (reference sequence). Trimming pared 3 bases from V and 4 bases from J, leaving 16 bases between. CDR3 region: CATSRKGQGLYEQYF. The CDR3 DNA follows: TGTGCCACCAGCAGGAAGGGCCAGGGGTTATACGAGCAGTACTTC. The full variable domain, its missing parts supplied by reference TRBV15 and TRBJ2-7, is DAMVIQNPRYQVTQFGKPVTLSCSQTLNHNVMYWYQQKSSQAPKLLFHYYDKDFNNEADTPDNFQSRRPNTSFCFLDIRSPGLGDTAMYLCATSRKGQGLYEQYFGPGTRLTVT.

This chain uses TRBV18 with TRBJ1-4; D unclear. V lost 2 bases and J lost 4, with 8 bases in between. This CDR3 is built from 14 residues. Per the germline V gene, CDR1 is KGHSH and CDR2 is LQKENI. CDR3 loop: CASSPSADNEKLFF. As DNA, the CDR3 is TGTGCCAGCTCACCATCGGCGGATAATGAAAAACTGTTTTTT.

The chain joins TRBV2 to TRBJ2-1, with TRBD2 matching 12 bases. This CDR3 region has 17 residues. Germline V gene data show CDR1 as SNHLY and CDR2 as FYNNEI. V gave up 2 bases and J gave up 1 base; unmatched junction bases: 3. CDR3: CASSERGLAGSYNEQFF. CDR3 nucleotide sequence: TGTGCCAGCAGTGAAAGGGGACTAGCGGGTTCCTACAATGAGCAGTTCTTC.

The sample holds a few counts of this clone. The CDR3 here is CASSAQETQYF. Here the CDR3 DNA reads TGTGCCAGCAGCGCCCAAGAGACCCAGTACTTC. The J gene is TRBJ2-5, the V gene TRBV7-9, with D uncertain. The length of the CDR3 is 11 residues. V lost 5 bases, J lost 1 base, and 2 bases lay in between. CDR1 is SEHNR and CDR2 is FQNEAQ in the germline V gene (reference sequence).

V usage is TRBV2 and J usage is TRBJ2-5; 9 positions match TRBD1. Germline values: CDR1 SNHLY, CDR2 FYNNEI. CDR3 length: 15 residues. J gave up 5 bases and V 8 bases, and 12 bases lay outside the gene matches. The CDR3 nucleotides read TGTGCCAGCGTCGGGACAGGGCTTTTGGGGGAGACCCAGTACTTC. It translates to CASVGTGLLGETQYF.

This clone was counted once. The chain uses TRBV5-4 and TRBJ1-1, with D tentatively TRBD1 (6 bases). CDR3 length equals 15 residues. The V gene's germline CDR1 is SGHNT and CDR2 YYREEE (reference sequence). V dropped 0 bases and J dropped 7 bases, with 16 bases sitting between them. The CDR3 region is CASSLVGGVQGEAFF. As DNA, the CDR3 is TGTGCCAGCAGCTTGGTGGGGGGAGTACAGGGTGAAGCTTTCTTT.

The chain employs TRBV7-9 and TRBJ1-1, with D uncertain. V shed 1 base and J shed 1 base, with 10 bases lying between them. The V gene's germline CDR1 is SEHNR and CDR2 FQNEAQ (reference sequence). This CDR3 has 15 residues. The CDR3 is CASSLGGRKNTEAFF. The DNA for the CDR3 is TGTGCCAGCAGCTTAGGTGGACGGAAGAACACTGAAGCTTTCTTT.

The chain recombines TRBV7-9 with TRBJ1-2, with D unresolved. From germline, CDR1 is SEHNR and CDR2 FQNEAQ (reference sequence). Deletions cut 5 bases from V and 1 base from J, with 11 bases between. The CDR3 length is 14 residues. The CDR3 DNA reads TGTGCCAGCAGCCCAGGCTCGGGTAACTATGGCTACACCTTC. Translation: CASSPGSGNYGYTF.

This clone was recorded many times. The rearrangement uses TRBV4-2 and TRBJ2-1; 8 bases match TRBD2. Trimming removed 5 bases from V and 2 bases from J; junction bases left unmatched: 8. The CDR3 consists of 16 residues. Germline CDR1 is LGHNA and CDR2 is YNFKEQ. CDR3 nucleotides: TGTGCCAGCAGCTCGACTAGCGCGCAGACCTACAATGAGCAGTTCTTC. Translation: CASSSTSAQTYNEQFF.

V and J are TRBV19 and TRBJ2-5, with D possibly being TRBD2 (6 bases). The CDR3 spans 13 residues. V was trimmed by 4 bases and J by 4 bases, leaving 10 bases between them. Germline-derived CDR1 and CDR2 are LNHDA and SQIVND (reference sequence). The CDR3, as DNA: TGTGCCAGTAGTAACCAGGGAGGAGAGACCCAGTACTTC. It specifies CASSNQGGETQYF.

Only one count was recorded for this clone. The chain combines TRBV6-5 with TRBJ2-1, with unresolved D. The CDR3 is made up of 13 amino acids. Germline assignment: CDR1 MNHEY and CDR2 SVGAGI. V was shortened by 2 bases and J by 1 base, with 3 bases between the two germline ends. CDR3 sequence: CASSYDSYNEQFF. CDR3 coding DNA: TGTGCCAGCAGTTACGATTCCTACAATGAGCAGTTCTTC.

The chain couples TRBV7-9 to TRBJ2-1; TRBD1 agrees at 7 bases. The V gene's germline CDR1 is SEHNR and CDR2 FQNEAQ (reference sequence). Trimming at V came to 5 bases and at J to 3 bases, leaving 7 bases not matched to a gene. The CDR3 has 15 amino acids. The CDR3: CASSPWGQIYNEQFF. The CDR3 nucleotides are TGTGCCAGCAGCCCCTGGGGACAGATCTACAATGAGCAGTTCTTC.

The gene calls are TRBV5-6 and TRBJ2-1; D is unresolved. V dropped 1 base and J dropped 10 bases, with 9 bases sitting between them. Germline V CDR1 and CDR2: SGHDT, YYEEEE. The CDR3 has 12 amino acids. The CDR3 protein is CASSLRSAEQFF. CDR3 coding DNA: TGTGCCAGCAGCTTGAGATCAGCCGAGCAGTTCTTC.

Here the CDR3 reads CASSLWGDRQFF. CDR3 sequence (DNA): TGTGCCAGCAGCTTGTGGGGTGATAGGCAGTTCTTC. The J gene is TRBJ2-1, the V gene TRBV11-3, with no clear D. Germline loops: CDR1 SGHNT, CDR2 YENEEA. The CDR3 sequence is 12 residues long. V lost 3 bases and J 12 bases, leaving 12 bases between the germline ends.

This chain links TRBV5-6 with TRBJ2-3, with D possibly matching TRBD2 (6 bases). The CDR3 extends over 16 amino acids. CDR1 and CDR2 from the germline V gene are SGHDT and YYEEEE. V lost 2 bases, J lost 2 bases, and 15 bases lay in between. Here the CDR3 DNA reads TGTGCCAGCAGCTTTTATGGGGGAGGCAACACAGATACGCAGTATTTT. Protein sequence: CASSFYGGGNTDTQYF.